These T cell receptor beta chains were read from a single sample in a study of shared clonotypes between healthy human individuals. TCRdb's copy holds only in-frame clones and misses some; the assay was immunoSEQ multiplex PCR. The sample consists of 2 million to 2.5 million clones, 85% to 95% of them appearing once. The sequenced sample consisted of naive CD8+ T cells sorted from blood. These receptors all come from a man in his late teens or twenties in good health. Each CDR3 is given with its conserved first and last residue. The order of the fields is D gene, clone size, J gene, V gene, CDR3 protein, CDR3 DNA. A D gene is named only where the DNA matches it firmly. Part of the rows lack a size; the others show once, few, many or a class for expanded clones.

d_call: TRBD1
clone_size: .
j_call: TRBJ2-7
v_call: TRBV18
cdr3_aa: CASSPGGQGSSYEQYF
cdr3_nt: TGTGCCAGCTCACCAGGGGGACAGGGTAGCTCCTACGAGCAGTACTTC

d_call: .
clone_size: .
j_call: TRBJ2-7
v_call: TRBV28
cdr3_aa: CASSPPGQSYEQYF
cdr3_nt: TGTGCCAGCAGCCCCCCCGGACAGTCCTACGAGCAGTACTTC

d_call: TRBD1
clone_size: .
j_call: TRBJ1-3
v_call: TRBV6-6
cdr3_aa: CASSSWTGSGNTIYF
cdr3_nt: TGTGCCAGCAGTTCATGGACAGGCTCTGGAAACACCATATATTTT

d_call: .
clone_size: .
j_call: TRBJ2-1
v_call: TRBV6-5
cdr3_aa: CASSPLQGHEQFF
cdr3_nt: TGTGCCAGCAGCCCACTCCAGGGTCATGAGCAGTTCTTC

d_call: TRBD2
clone_size: .
j_call: TRBJ2-6
v_call: TRBV7-9
cdr3_aa: CASSVPGGSGANVLTF
cdr3_nt: TGTGCCAGCAGCGTTCCGGGGGGCTCTGGGGCCAACGTCCTGACTTTC

d_call: TRBD2
clone_size: .
j_call: TRBJ2-2
v_call: TRBV27
cdr3_aa: CASRFLAGGRNTGELFF
cdr3_nt: TGTGCCAGCAGATTCTTAGCGGGGGGGCGGAACACCGGGGAGCTGTTTTTT

d_call: TRBD1
clone_size: .
j_call: TRBJ2-5
v_call: TRBV5-8
cdr3_aa: CASSSTWGTEGQETQYF
cdr3_nt: TGTGCCAGCAGCTCCACATGGGGGACAGAAGGCCAAGAGACCCAGTACTTC

d_call: TRBD1
clone_size: few
j_call: TRBJ2-5
v_call: TRBV29-1
cdr3_aa: CSVGGQGETQYF
cdr3_nt: TGCAGCGTCGGGGGACAGGGTGAGACCCAGTACTTC

d_call: TRBD2
clone_size: .
j_call: TRBJ2-1
v_call: TRBV6-1
cdr3_aa: CASSESRLAGGPDEQFF
cdr3_nt: TGTGCCAGCAGTGAATCTCGACTAGCGGGAGGGCCGGATGAGCAGTTCTTC

d_call: TRBD2
clone_size: .
j_call: TRBJ2-3
v_call: TRBV5-1
cdr3_aa: CASSSLGLAGVKDTQYF
cdr3_nt: TGCGCCAGCAGCTCCTTAGGACTAGCGGGGGTAAAAGATACGCAGTATTTT

d_call: TRBD2
clone_size: once
j_call: TRBJ2-1
v_call: TRBV7-2
cdr3_aa: CASSFHGTRTLDEQFF
cdr3_nt: TGTGCCAGCAGCTTCCACGGGACTAGAACCCTTGATGAGCAGTTCTTC

d_call: .
clone_size: .
j_call: TRBJ1-5
v_call: TRBV19
cdr3_aa: CASSIDWEGQPQHF
cdr3_nt: TGTGCCAGTAGTATAGATTGGGAGGGCCAGCCCCAGCATTTT

d_call: .
clone_size: .
j_call: TRBJ2-5
v_call: TRBV19
cdr3_aa: CASSLDSEETQYF
cdr3_nt: TGTGCCAGTAGTTTAGACAGTGAAGAGACCCAGTACTTC

d_call: .
clone_size: .
j_call: TRBJ2-1
v_call: TRBV29-1
cdr3_aa: CSVLANTYNEQFF
cdr3_nt: TGCAGCGTTCTAGCAAACACCTACAATGAGCAGTTCTTC

d_call: .
clone_size: .
j_call: TRBJ2-7
v_call: TRBV5-5
cdr3_aa: CASSFRAGFYEQYF
cdr3_nt: TGTGCCAGCAGCTTTCGCGCCGGATTCTACGAGCAGTACTTC

d_call: .
clone_size: .
j_call: TRBJ1-2
v_call: TRBV30
cdr3_aa: CAWDKNYGYTF
cdr3_nt: TGTGCCTGGGACAAGAACTATGGCTACACCTTC

d_call: TRBD2
clone_size: .
j_call: TRBJ2-1
v_call: TRBV7-9
cdr3_aa: CASSLGGTSYYNEQFF
cdr3_nt: TGTGCCAGCAGCTTAGGGGGGACTAGCTACTACAATGAGCAGTTCTTC

d_call: TRBD1
clone_size: .
j_call: TRBJ2-5
v_call: TRBV4-1
cdr3_aa: CASSRQGAEETQYF
cdr3_nt: TGCGCCAGCAGCCGACAGGGGGCTGAGGAGACCCAGTACTTC

d_call: .
clone_size: .
j_call: TRBJ1-2
v_call: TRBV7-9
cdr3_aa: CASSPSGQPVGYTF
cdr3_nt: TGTGCCAGCAGCCCCTCCGGACAGCCGGTAGGCTACACCTTC

d_call: TRBD2
clone_size: .
j_call: TRBJ2-1
v_call: TRBV6-5
cdr3_aa: CASSYSFSGEPFF
cdr3_nt: TGTGCCAGCAGTTACAGTTTTAGCGGGGAACCGTTCTTC

d_call: TRBD1
clone_size: .
j_call: TRBJ2-7
v_call: TRBV4-3
cdr3_aa: CASSQDTFDRVNSYEQYF
cdr3_nt: TGCGCCAGCAGCCAAGATACATTTGACAGGGTAAACTCCTACGAGCAGTACTTC

d_call: .
clone_size: .
j_call: TRBJ2-5
v_call: TRBV6-6
cdr3_aa: CASSWGEAQETQYF
cdr3_nt: TGTGCCAGCAGTTGGGGGGAGGCCCAAGAGACCCAGTACTTC

d_call: TRBD1
clone_size: .
j_call: TRBJ1-1
v_call: TRBV27
cdr3_aa: CASSSYRGDTEAFF
cdr3_nt: TGTGCCAGCAGTTCTTACAGGGGGGACACTGAAGCTTTCTTT

d_call: .
clone_size: .
j_call: TRBJ1-1
v_call: TRBV7-6
cdr3_aa: CASSLARTANTEAFF
cdr3_nt: TGTGCCAGCAGCTTAGCCCGGACAGCGAACACTGAAGCTTTCTTT